Given below is one T cell receptor beta chain in context. Its specificity is not known. Stem cell-like memory, regulatory, central memory and naive CD4+ cells were sorted via CD45RO/CCR7/CD25/CD127/CD95/CD27. The sample comes from a study of beta chain features in type 1 diabetes. General observations from the study: For type 1 diabetes patients, VDJ junctions showed fewer insertions and more deletions.

This CDR3 region has 15 residues. The V and J ends lost 1 base and 4 bases respectively, with 12 bases between them. Germline lookup yields CDR1 SGHDT and CDR2 YYEEEE. Reverse transcription of all isolated RNA meant that expressed TCRB transcripts were sequenced. For naive, central memory and regulatory T cell samples, reads averaged roughly 4 million. Clones were sequenced by immunoSEQ multiplex PCR, and TCRdb holds only the in-frame ones, with some missing. This sample has 810,000 or so clones; about a sixth occur once, and the top ten carry around 0.02%. What was sequenced was naive CD4+ T cells from blood. V gene TRBV5-6 combines with J gene TRBJ2-1; no reliable D call. This clonotype was sampled from a woman younger than 30 in good health. The DNA of the CDR3 is TGTGCCAGCAGCTTGCTCCCTACAGAGTACAATGAGCAGTTCTTC. This gives the protein CASSLLPTEYNEQFF.